This T cell receptor (beta chain) was retrieved from a study of early T cells in non-severe SARS-CoV-2 infection. Study results and caveats: CD4 and private specificities were missed by VDJdb matching, which favored anti-spike CD8 responses.

The germline gives CDR1 SGHRS, CDR2 YFSETQ. V dropped 0 bases and J dropped 1 base, with 3 bases sitting between them. The CDR3 is 13 amino acids. Individual cDNA molecules each received unique molecular identifiers attached to them. TCRdb re-analysed the 5' RACE reads in MiXCR, keeping a single row per CDR3 protein. The data hold under 140,000 distinct CDR3 sequences, with about 12% observed a single time. This clonotype was seen a handful of times. Its antigen is unknown. The chain combines TRBV5-1 with TRBJ2-3; no clear D. The receptor was derived from an adult who was a healthcare worker with PCR-confirmed SARS-CoV-2 infection or an uninfected control (not recorded which). This material consisted of whole blood, taken at baseline. The CDR3 region has the DNA TGCGCCAGCAGCTTGGGGCGCACAGATACGCAGTATTTT. Its translation: CASSLGRTDTQYF.